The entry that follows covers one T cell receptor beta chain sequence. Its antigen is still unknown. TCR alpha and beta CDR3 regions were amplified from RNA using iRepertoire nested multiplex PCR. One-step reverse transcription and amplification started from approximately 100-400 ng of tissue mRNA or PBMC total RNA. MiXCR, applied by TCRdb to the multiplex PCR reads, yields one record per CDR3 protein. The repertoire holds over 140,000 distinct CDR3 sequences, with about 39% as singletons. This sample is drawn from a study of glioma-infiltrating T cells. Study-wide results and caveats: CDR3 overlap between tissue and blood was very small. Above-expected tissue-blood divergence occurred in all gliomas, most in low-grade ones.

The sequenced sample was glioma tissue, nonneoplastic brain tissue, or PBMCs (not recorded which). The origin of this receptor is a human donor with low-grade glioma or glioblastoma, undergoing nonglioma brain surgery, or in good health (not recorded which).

CDR3 bases: TGTGCCAGCAGCTATCCACATAATTCGCGTAGCACAGATACGCAGTATTTT. Residues: CASSYPHNSRSTDTQYF. The V and J genes are TRBV7-9 and TRBJ2-3; D unclear. Trimming stripped 4 bases from V and 0 bases from J, with 17 bases between. This CDR3 has 17 amino acids. Per germline, CDR1 SEHNR and CDR2 FQNEAQ (reference sequence).